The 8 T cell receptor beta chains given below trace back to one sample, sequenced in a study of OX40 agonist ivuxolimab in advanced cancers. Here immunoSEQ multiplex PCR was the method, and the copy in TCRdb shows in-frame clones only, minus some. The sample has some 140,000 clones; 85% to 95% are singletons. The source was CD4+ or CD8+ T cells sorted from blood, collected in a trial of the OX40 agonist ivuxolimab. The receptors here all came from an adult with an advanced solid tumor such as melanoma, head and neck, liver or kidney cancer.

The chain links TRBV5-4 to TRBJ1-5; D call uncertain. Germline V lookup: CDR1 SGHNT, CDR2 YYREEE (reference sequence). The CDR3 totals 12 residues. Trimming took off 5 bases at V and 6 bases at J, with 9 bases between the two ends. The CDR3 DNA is TGTGCCAGCAGTTCGGATACTCAGCCCCAGCATTTT. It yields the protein CASSSDTQPQHF.

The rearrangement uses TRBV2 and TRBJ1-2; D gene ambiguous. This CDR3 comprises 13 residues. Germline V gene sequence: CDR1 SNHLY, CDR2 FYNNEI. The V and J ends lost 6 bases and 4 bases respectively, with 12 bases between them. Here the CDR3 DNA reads TGTGCCAGCAGCTCGGGTACCGCCTATGGCTACACCTTC. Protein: CASSSGTAYGYTF.

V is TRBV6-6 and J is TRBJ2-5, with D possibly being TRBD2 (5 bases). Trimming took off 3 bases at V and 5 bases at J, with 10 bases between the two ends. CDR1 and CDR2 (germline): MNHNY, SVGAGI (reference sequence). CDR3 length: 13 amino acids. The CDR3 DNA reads TGTGCCAGCAGTTATGGAGGCCCGGAGACCCAGTACTTC. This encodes CASSYGGPETQYF.

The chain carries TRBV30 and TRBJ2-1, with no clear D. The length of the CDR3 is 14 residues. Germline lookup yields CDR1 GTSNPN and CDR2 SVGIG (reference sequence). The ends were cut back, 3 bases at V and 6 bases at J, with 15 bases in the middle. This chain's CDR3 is CAWRAQIPRNEQFF. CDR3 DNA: TGTGCCTGGAGGGCCCAGATCCCACGCAATGAGCAGTTCTTC.

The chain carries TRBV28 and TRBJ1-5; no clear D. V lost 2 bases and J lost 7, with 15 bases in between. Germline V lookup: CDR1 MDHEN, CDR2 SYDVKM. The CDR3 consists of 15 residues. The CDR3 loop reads CASSLRAPFRQPQHF. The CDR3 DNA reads TGTGCCAGCAGTTTACGGGCCCCATTTAGGCAGCCCCAGCATTTT.

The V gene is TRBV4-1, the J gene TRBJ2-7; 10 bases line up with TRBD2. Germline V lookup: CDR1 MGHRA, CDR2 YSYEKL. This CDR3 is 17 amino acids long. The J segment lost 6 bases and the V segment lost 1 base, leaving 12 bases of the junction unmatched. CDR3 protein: CASSQGGLAGEVGEQYF. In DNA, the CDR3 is TGCGCCAGCAGCCAAGGAGGGCTAGCGGGAGAAGTAGGCGAGCAGTACTTC.

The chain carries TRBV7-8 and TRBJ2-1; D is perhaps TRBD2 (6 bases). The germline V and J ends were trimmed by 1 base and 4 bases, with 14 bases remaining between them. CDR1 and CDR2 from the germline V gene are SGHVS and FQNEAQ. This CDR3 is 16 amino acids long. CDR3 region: CASSLVILAMYNEQFF. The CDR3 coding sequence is TGTGCCAGCAGCTTAGTTATTCTAGCGATGTACAATGAGCAGTTCTTC.

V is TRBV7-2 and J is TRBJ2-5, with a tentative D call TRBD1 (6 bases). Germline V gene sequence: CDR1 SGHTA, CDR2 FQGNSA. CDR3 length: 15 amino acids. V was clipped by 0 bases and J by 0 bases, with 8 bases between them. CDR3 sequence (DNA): TGTGCCAGCAGCTTAGCCCGGGACAACCAAGAGACCCAGTACTTC. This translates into CASSLARDNQETQYF.